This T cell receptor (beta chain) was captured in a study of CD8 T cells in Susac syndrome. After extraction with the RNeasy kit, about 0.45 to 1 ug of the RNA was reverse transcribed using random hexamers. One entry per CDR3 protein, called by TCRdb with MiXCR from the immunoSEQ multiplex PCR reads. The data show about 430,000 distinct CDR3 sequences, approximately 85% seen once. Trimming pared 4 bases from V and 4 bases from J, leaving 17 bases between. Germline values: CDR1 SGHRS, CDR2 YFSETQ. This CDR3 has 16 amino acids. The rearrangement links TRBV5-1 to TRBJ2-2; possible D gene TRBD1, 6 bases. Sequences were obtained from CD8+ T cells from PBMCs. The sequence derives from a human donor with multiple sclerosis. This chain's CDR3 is CASSPTTEGGTGELFF. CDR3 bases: TGCGCCAGCAGCCCAACTACCGAAGGGGGCACCGGGGAGCTGTTTTTT.